This note documents a single T cell receptor beta chain sequence. It has no known antigen specificity. Base qualities are not at hand, and no much larger clone is one base apart. This specimen belongs to a study of human T cells and chemical hapten exposure (dated by TCRdb to the early 2020s). Background for the entire study: For sensitization, 2% DPC in acetone was applied to a 2 cm by 2 cm area of upper inner arm skin. Throughout the study period of about 22 weeks, patients also received therapeutic DPC doses to the scalp every week. Patch tests used Finn chambers with 0.01% DPC on the upper back, scored after 6 days by International Contact Dermatitis Research Group standards. The mostly female patient cohort included alopecia areata with under or over 50% scalp involvement, alopecia totalis and alopecia universalis. Libraries were pooled for sequencing, and variation in per-sample TCR yields was attributed mainly to small differences in library volumes within the pool. In alopecia patients, the study followed how the peripheral blood TCR repertoire changed in vivo over primary and secondary sensitization to diphenylcyclopropenone (DPC), a hapten. Blood was sampled from patients pre-sensitization (week 0) and at 2, 6 and about 24 weeks after DPC sensitization. Approximately 30 alopecia patients provided blood for TCR sequencing at one to four time points (pre-sensitization, 2, 6 and 24 weeks).

V is trimmed back by 5 bases and J by 5 bases, and the junction contains 6 bases that no gene match accounts for. From the germline V gene, CDR1 is SGHVS and CDR2 is FNYEAQ. From cysteine to phenylalanine, the CDR3 is 14 amino acids long. The only DNA kept is the CDR3, 42 bases in frame from the first base. The library was obtained by RACE. TCRdb lists the instrument as NextSeq 500. Library preparation attached unique molecular identifiers to individual cDNA molecules for quantitative, reproducible TCR counting. From each blood RNA sample, both TCR alpha and TCR beta chains were sequenced. The paper's processing steps were these. Samples had a median of approximately 96,000 TCRs, with a range from roughly 23,224 to 700,000. V, J and CDR3 annotation of the TCR reads was carried out using the Decombinator software suite. For the PS versus PT1 abundance plots, all samples were subsampled to the same number of TCRs (28,000). Expanded TCRs were defined as absent before sensitization and observed at least eight times at the 2-week time point. TCRdb reran the public reads through fastp at Q25 and MiXCR, keeping productive beta chains. For every CDR3 protein sequence, its rows merge into one entry that carries the most common genes and DNA. TCRdb's processing, not the authors' own work, is the source of the V and J calls. This sample is represented by some 87,000 distinct CDR3 sequences; 10% of them were singletons. Approximately 1.5% of the sample belongs to the ten largest clones.

Overall results and qualifications from the work: Repeated subsampling changed both the strength of the expansion versus patch-test correlation and the threshold at which that correlation became significant. All patients had alopecia, a presumed autoimmune disease, so their immune response might differ from that of healthy individuals. DPC sensitization did not change how many TCRs were above 1 in 1000 frequency, and no evidence was found of alterations in global repertoire structure. Significantly more large CDR3 similarity clusters were formed by expanded TCRs than by pre-sensitization or healthy control sets, consistent with antigen-driven responses. Patch test score correlated positively with the number of PT1 expanded TCRs, reaching significance at thresholds 8, 16 and 32 but not at 4.

Taken with the paper, the label for time point translates to: patch test 1, 2 weeks after DPC sensitization. The treatment or condition label on this specimen signifies: therapeutic diphenylcyclopropenone sensitization with weekly scalp DPC. At each patch-test visit, blood was drawn before the patch test was applied. Eligible patients were aged 18 to 70, diagnosed with alopecia, deemed suitable for DPC therapy, and excluded if pregnant. Unfractionated whole blood was collected in Tempus Blood RNA tubes, and total RNA was extracted from that blood. Rearrangement joined TRBV7-6 to TRBJ1-5; 7 central nucleotides agree with TRBD1. This receptor was taken from a woman aged 50 to 60 with alopecia areata. Some clones in this sample may be carry-over from other donors' samples. Here the sequenced sample was whole blood, taken in connection with sensitization to the hapten diphenylcyclopropenone (DPC). Read as DNA, the sequence is TGTGCCAGCAGCGCAGGGGGAGGAGATCAGCCCCAGCATTTT. This encodes CASSAGGGDQPQHF.